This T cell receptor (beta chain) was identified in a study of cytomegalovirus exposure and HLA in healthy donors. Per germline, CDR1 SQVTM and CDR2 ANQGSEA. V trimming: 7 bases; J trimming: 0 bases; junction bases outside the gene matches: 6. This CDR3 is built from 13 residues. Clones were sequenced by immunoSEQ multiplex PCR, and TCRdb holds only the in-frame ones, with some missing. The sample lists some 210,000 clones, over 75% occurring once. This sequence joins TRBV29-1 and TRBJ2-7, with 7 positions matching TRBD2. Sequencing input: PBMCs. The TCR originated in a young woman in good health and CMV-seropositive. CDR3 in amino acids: CSAWGGSSYEQYF. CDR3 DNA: TGCAGCGCATGGGGCGGGAGCTCCTACGAGCAGTACTTC.